These 23 T cell receptor beta chains were all obtained from the same sample, sequenced in a study of T cell repertoires in cytomegalovirus infection. Using its own MiXCR run on the reads, TCRdb lists one record per CDR3 protein. The sample lists some 440,000 distinct CDR3 sequences, 31% occurring once. Sequenced sample: PBMCs. Receptors originate from a human donor in good health (CMV status not recorded). Some clones in this sample may be carry-over from other donors' samples.

This clonotype was picked up many times. The chain links TRBV7-8 to TRBJ1-3; unclear D gene. V lost 6 bases to trimming and J lost 0 bases, with 15 bases between them. Looked up from germline, CDR1 is SGHVS and CDR2 is FQNEAQ. This CDR3 spans 16 amino acids. CDR3 bases: TGTGCCAGCAGTCCACTCCTACAGAGCTCTGGAAACACCATATATTTT. Translated: CASSPLLQSSGNTIYF. The full variable domain, its missing parts supplied by reference TRBV7-8 and TRBJ1-3, is GAGVSQSPRYKVAKRGQDVALRCDPISGHVSLFWYQQALGQGPEFLTYFQNEAQLDKSGLPSDRFFAERPEGSVSTLKIQRTQQEDSAVYLCASSPLLQSSGNTIYFGEGSWLTVV.

This clonotype was seen only a few times. J is TRBJ1-1 and V is TRBV20-1; TRBD1 matches at 7 bases. From germline, CDR1 is DFQATT and CDR2 SNEGSKA (reference sequence). This CDR3 is built from 13 residues. The ends lost 7 bases at V and 1 base at J; junction bases unmatched: 6. The CDR3 protein is CSVTDRWNTEAFF. The CDR3 coding sequence is TGCAGTGTCACGGACAGGTGGAACACTGAAGCTTTCTTT.

V is TRBV20-1 and J is TRBJ1-5, with D unresolved. Trimming removed 6 bases from V and 2 bases from J, with 17 bases in between. The CDR3 extends over 15 amino acids. The germline V gene encodes CDR1 DFQATT and CDR2 SNEGSKA (reference sequence). The CDR3 DNA reads as TGCAGTGCAACCCTGGAGAGTCTTGGCAATCAGCCCCAGCATTTT. It codes for CSATLESLGNQPQHF.

This clonotype was detected a few times. This chain connects TRBV4-3 to TRBJ2-2; 7 positions agree with TRBD2. The V gene's germline CDR1 is LGHNA and CDR2 YSLEER. CDR3 length: 17 residues. J was trimmed by 3 bases and V by 1 base; bases with no gene match: 8. This chain's CDR3 is CASSQGWGGIDTGELFF. The CDR3 coding sequence is TGCGCCAGCAGCCAAGGTTGGGGGGGTATCGACACCGGGGAGCTGTTTTTT.

The chain carries TRBV10-3 and TRBJ2-7, with D uncertain. The germline gives CDR1 ENHRY, CDR2 SYGVKD. The CDR3 runs to 13 residues. The V and J ends lost 3 bases and 0 bases respectively, with 6 bases between them. The CDR3 sequence: CAISDVASYEQYF. CDR3 DNA: TGTGCCATCAGTGACGTAGCCTCCTACGAGCAGTACTTC.

The rearrangement uses TRBV7-9 and TRBJ2-7; D is possibly TRBD1 (6 bases). Germline V CDR1 and CDR2: SEHNR, FQNEAQ (reference sequence). Deletions cut 5 bases from V and 3 bases from J, with 11 bases between. The CDR3 consists of 13 residues. The CDR3 loop is CASSNPTGYEQYF. The DNA of the CDR3 is TGTGCCAGCAGCAACCCGACAGGCTACGAGCAGTACTTC.

This sequence joins TRBV6-6 and TRBJ2-3; 8 bases align to TRBD2. This CDR3 region has 17 residues. Unmatched junction bases numbered 16, after V lost 4 bases and J lost 7 bases. Germline loops: CDR1 MNHNY, CDR2 SVGAGI (reference sequence). The CDR3 reads CASSSNPAGAPANTQYF. CDR3 nucleotide sequence: TGTGCCAGCAGTTCCAATCCAGCGGGGGCACCGGCAAATACGCAGTATTTT.

The chain links TRBV27 to TRBJ2-5; D not resolved. CDR1 is MNHEY and CDR2 is SMNVEV in the germline V gene (reference sequence). V shed 6 bases and J shed 5 bases, with 19 bases lying between them. This CDR3 is built from 15 residues. CDR3 coding DNA: TGTGCCAGCAGCCCTGGGTCGTCGAGGACGGAGACCCAGTACTTC. This translates into CASSPGSSRTETQYF.

The chain joins TRBV11-2 to TRBJ2-3, with D possibly matching TRBD1 (6 bases). Germline CDR1 is SGHAT and CDR2 is FQNNGV. Trimming removed 4 bases at V and 2 bases at J, with 16 bases between. This CDR3 contains 16 residues. CDR3 DNA sequence: TGTGCCAGCAGCTCCTGGACAGTAAAAACCACAGATACGCAGTATTTT. Translated, it gives CASSSWTVKTTDTQYF.

This clonotype was seen a few times. CDR3 in amino acids: CASLTLDRGNSPLHF. The DNA of the CDR3 is TGCGCCAGCCTAACTTTAGACAGGGGTAATTCACCCCTCCACTTT. The chain is built from TRBV10-2 and TRBJ1-6; 8 bases map to TRBD1. The CDR3 contains 15 residues. The germline V gene has CDR1 WSHSY and CDR2 SAAADI. The trim removed 8 bases at V and 6 bases at J, leaving 9 bases unmatched.

In this sample, this clonotype turned up many times. The chain carries TRBV12-3 or TRBV12-4 and TRBJ1-1; possibly TRBD1 for D (5 bases). The CDR3 runs to 15 residues. Deletions cut 4 bases from V and 0 bases from J, with 12 bases between. CDR3 residues: CASSSPGRLNTEAFF. The CDR3, as DNA: TGTGCCAGCAGTTCTCCAGGGAGGTTGAACACTGAAGCTTTCTTT.

Points on this clonotype: The junction departs from germline at one end; a sequencing error may be responsible. The gene calls are TRBV28 and TRBJ2-5; the D gene is possibly TRBD1 (6 bases). The CDR3 totals 18 residues. Germline lookup yields CDR1 MDHEN and CDR2 SYDVKM. CDR3 sequence (DNA): TGTGCCGGCAGCACCCCCAAGCCGACAGGTCGGCACCAAGAGACCCAGTACTTC. Translated: CAGSTPKPTGRHQETQYF.

This clonotype came up a few times. This sequence joins TRBV2 and TRBJ1-2, with TRBD1 matching over 8 bases. Germline CDR1 reads SNHLY; CDR2 reads FYNNEI. V was pared by 5 bases and J by 5 bases, with 7 bases of the junction left unmatched. This CDR3 comprises 14 residues. Written as DNA, the CDR3 is TGTGCCAGCAGTCTAGGGACAGGCTTATATGGCTACACCTTC. Translated: CASSLGTGLYGYTF.

In its sample, this clonotype was seen many times. V usage is TRBV7-8 and J usage is TRBJ1-1, with 7 bases fitting TRBD1. From germline, CDR1 is SGHVS and CDR2 FQNEAQ. The length of the CDR3 is 20 residues. With 1 base clipped from V and 6 bases from J, the junction kept 23 bases outside the gene matches. The CDR3 bases are TGTGCCAGCAGCTTAGTAAGATATAACTCGGAGAGGGGGCGAGCCTCTGAAGCTTTCTTT. It translates to CASSLVRYNSERGRASEAFF.

This clonotype was counted many times. The genes are TRBV12-3 or TRBV12-4 and TRBJ2-3; maybe TRBD1 (6 bases). Trimming pared 6 bases from V and 4 bases from J, leaving 11 bases between. This CDR3 has 13 residues. This CDR3 is CASRSAGADTQYF. The CDR3 nucleotides read TGTGCCAGCAGGTCCGCAGGGGCAGATACGCAGTATTTT.

The chain joins TRBV19 to TRBJ1-2; D unclear. The CDR3 covers 15 residues. CDR1 and CDR2 (germline): LNHDA, SQIVND (reference sequence). V was cut by 6 bases and J by 4 bases, with 18 bases left in between. CDR3 nucleotide sequence: TGTGCCAGTAGCCTCCAGAGGTCCCTGGGCTATGGCTACACCTTC. Translated, it gives CASSLQRSLGYGYTF.

The chain links TRBV30 to TRBJ2-2, with no clear D. The germline V and J ends were trimmed by 2 bases and 7 bases, with 5 bases remaining between them. The CDR3 consists of 11 residues. The germline gives CDR1 GTSNPN, CDR2 SVGIG (reference sequence). The CDR3 nucleotides read TGTGCCTGGAGTAAGGACGGGGAGCTGTTTTTT. As protein: CAWSKDGELFF.

Of note for this clonotype: Because the CDR3 is missing its conserved closing phenylalanine or tryptophan, this is likely a read error. In nucleotides, the CDR3 is TGCGCCAGCAGCGAGGGGACAGGAGGTGGGGAGACCCAGTACTTA. This codes for CASSEGTGGGETQYL. This rearrangement joins TRBV5-1 to TRBJ2-5; TRBD1 agrees at 8 bases. The V gene end was trimmed by 4 bases and the J gene end by 5 bases; junction bases not matched to a gene: 10. CDR1 and CDR2 from the germline V gene are SGHRS and YFSETQ. CDR3 length: 15 amino acids.

The chain is built from TRBV4-1 and TRBJ1-4; D gene unclear. V lost 4 bases and J 7 bases, leaving 10 bases between the germline ends. Germline V gene data show CDR1 as MGHRA and CDR2 as YSYEKL. CDR3 size: 13 residues. The chain's CDR3 is CASSLAFGEKLFF. The CDR3 DNA reads as TGCGCCAGCAGCCTCGCTTTCGGTGAAAAACTGTTTTTT.

In the case of this clonotype: With a much larger clone just one base away, this may be a read error. Given the absence of the conserved phenylalanine or tryptophan at the CDR3 end, a read error is likely. This chain uses TRBV7-2 with TRBJ2-7; TRBD1 might be the D (6 bases). The germline gives CDR1 SGHTA, CDR2 FQGNSA. V shed 5 bases and J shed 6 bases, with 17 bases lying between them. The CDR3 sequence is 14 residues long. The CDR3 is CASSPTGILGEQYL. The CDR3 DNA reads TGTGCCAGCAGCCCAACAGGGATTCTAGGCGAGCAGTACCTC.

About this clonotype itself: This may arise from a read error, as a much more abundant clone is one base away. The conserved final phenylalanine or tryptophan is absent from the CDR3, which likely points to a read error. The CDR3 here is CASSRETGVKDGYTL. CDR3 in DNA: TGTGCCAGCAGCCGGGAAACAGGGGTTAAGGATGGCTACACCTTA. The chain joins TRBV7-2 to TRBJ1-2, with TRBD1 matching over 7 bases. The CDR3 contains 15 residues. V lost 5 bases to trimming and J lost 6 bases; unmatched junction nucleotides: 12. Germline V lookup: CDR1 SGHTA, CDR2 FQGNSA.

This clonotype was seen many times. The junction and the germline gene differ at one end; a read error may be behind it. The rearrangement links TRBV12-3 or TRBV12-4 to TRBJ1-2; 7 bases line up with TRBD1. The CDR3 is made up of 11 amino acids. The CDR3 coding sequence is TGTGCCAGCAGTTCACGGGACAGAATTTACTTC. Translation gives CASSSRDRIYF.

This chain links TRBV7-3 with TRBJ2-7, with D unresolved. From germline, CDR1 is SGHTA and CDR2 FQGTGA. Trimming took off 5 bases at V and 5 bases at J, with 10 bases between the two ends. This CDR3 region has 12 residues. The CDR3 region is CASSPVLHEQYF. Here the CDR3 DNA reads TGTGCCAGCAGCCCGGTTCTCCACGAGCAGTACTTC.